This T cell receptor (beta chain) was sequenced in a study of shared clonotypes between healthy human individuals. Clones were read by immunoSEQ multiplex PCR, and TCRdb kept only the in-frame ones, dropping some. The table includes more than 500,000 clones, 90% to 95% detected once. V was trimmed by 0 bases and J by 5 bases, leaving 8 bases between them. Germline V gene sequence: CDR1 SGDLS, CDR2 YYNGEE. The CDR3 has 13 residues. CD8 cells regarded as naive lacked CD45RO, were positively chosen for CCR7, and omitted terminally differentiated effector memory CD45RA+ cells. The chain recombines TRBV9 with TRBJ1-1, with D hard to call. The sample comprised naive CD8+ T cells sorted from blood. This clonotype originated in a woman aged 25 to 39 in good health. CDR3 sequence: CASSVDRATEAFF. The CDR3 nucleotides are TGTGCCAGCAGCGTAGATAGGGCTACTGAAGCTTTCTTT.